The entry below describes one T cell receptor beta chain. Its antigen is as yet unknown. Between the trimmed V and J ends, which lost 6 bases and 1 base, there was a span of 13 bases. Germline V lookup: CDR1 SNHLY, CDR2 FYNNEI. This CDR3 region has 15 residues. This sample was included in a study of somatic mutations in cytotoxic T cells in rheumatoid arthritis. Looking at the study overall: Flow cytometry sorted some V beta antibody-stained T-cell populations to nearly 100% purity, V beta1+ cells among them being sequenced for TCRB.

TCRdb's copy holds only in-frame clones and misses some; the assay was immunoSEQ multiplex PCR. The table has about 18,000 clones, approximately 67% seen once; the top ten hold roughly 18%. Study conclusions and caveats: Significant differences in CD8+ T-cell clonality were not found between rheumatoid arthritis patients and healthy controls (age-matched). Each of about an eighth of the roughly 60 patients had a largest CD8+ clone that made up more than 20% of CD8+ cells. CD8+ clonality rose with age in rheumatoid arthritis patients, unlike in healthy controls.

Sequenced material: CD8+ T cells sorted from blood. This TCR derives from an adult with rheumatoid arthritis. The chain has TRBV2 and TRBJ1-3, with no clear D. CDR3 region: CASSDGLTSGNTIYF. The DNA of the CDR3 is TGTGCCAGCAGCGACGGACTGACTTCTGGAAACACCATATATTTT.